The 7 T cell receptor beta chains listed next were all sequenced from one sample in a study of OX40 agonist ivuxolimab in advanced cancers. Sequencing used immunoSEQ multiplex PCR; TCRdb keeps in-frame clones, though not all of them. The table lists about 18,000 clones, around 78% of them singletons, with roughly 14% in the top ten. Sequenced material: CD4+ or CD8+ T cells sorted from blood, taken in a trial of the OX40 agonist ivuxolimab. All receptors come from an adult with an advanced solid tumor such as melanoma, head and neck, liver or kidney cancer.

The chain is built from TRBV11-1 and TRBJ2-5; D may correspond to TRBD1 or TRBD2 (6 bases each). This CDR3 spans 14 amino acids. V lost 1 base, J lost 4 bases, and 10 bases lay in between. The V gene's germline CDR1 is SGHAT and CDR2 FQDESV (reference sequence). In DNA form, the CDR3 reads TGTGCCAGCAGCTTAGTAGGGGGGCGAGAGACCCAGTACTTC. Amino acids: CASSLVGGRETQYF.

This clone was observed a few times. The chain links TRBV28 to TRBJ1-2; no firm D call. The CDR3 totals 12 residues. V was pared by 4 bases and J by 4 bases, with 7 bases between. Germline V gene lookup returns CDR1 MDHEN and CDR2 SYDVKM. Here the CDR3 DNA reads TGTGCCAGCAGTTACCAAGTCTATGGCTACACCTTC. Protein: CASSYQVYGYTF.

This rearrangement joins TRBV7-2 to TRBJ2-5, with 7 bases lining up with TRBD1. This CDR3 spans 15 amino acids. CDR1 and CDR2 from the germline V gene are SGHTA and FQGNSA. With 7 bases clipped from V and 2 bases from J, the junction kept 10 bases outside the gene matches. CDR3: CASTPLGGPQETQYF. The CDR3, as DNA: TGTGCCAGCACCCCGTTAGGGGGCCCTCAAGAGACCCAGTACTTC.

This clone has just a few counts. The J gene is TRBJ2-3, the V gene TRBV12-5; D remains unclear. In germline, CDR1 is LGHNT, CDR2 FRNRAP. Deletions cut 7 bases from V and 0 bases from J, with 14 bases between. The CDR3 covers 15 residues. For the CDR3, the DNA is TGTGCTAGTGCCCCCTTAGGCGGTAGCACAGATACGCAGTATTTT. Encoded protein: CASAPLGGSTDTQYF.

V usage is TRBV7-2 and J usage is TRBJ2-1, with 8 bases that match TRBD2. Per the germline V gene, CDR1 is SGHTA and CDR2 is FQGNSA. The CDR3 extends over 16 amino acids. V was pared by 8 bases and J by 0 bases, with 9 bases of the junction left unmatched. Here the CDR3 DNA reads TGTGCCAGCCTTGAGTCAAGCGGGAGCTCCTACAATGAGCAGTTCTTC. Its translation is CASLESSGSSYNEQFF.

This sequence joins TRBV28 and TRBJ2-1; 8 nucleotides align to TRBD2. Germline CDR1 MDHEN, CDR2 SYDVKM. The CDR3 runs 15 residues. The ends lost 6 bases at V and 1 base at J; junction bases unmatched: 5. CDR3 nucleotides: TGTGCCAGCAGAGTCCCGGGAGGGTCCTACAATGAGCAGTTCTTC. This codes for CASRVPGGSYNEQFF.

This clone has a handful of counts. This rearrangement joins TRBV6-4 to TRBJ2-1; D unresolved. Germline CDR1 is MRHNA and CDR2 is SNTAGT. V lost 4 bases and J 6 bases, leaving 13 bases between the germline ends. The CDR3 spans 14 residues. The CDR3 region is CASSATAEFNEQFF. Here the CDR3 DNA reads TGTGCCAGCAGTGCCACGGCGGAGTTCAATGAGCAGTTCTTC.